This T cell receptor (beta chain) was recovered during a study of blood T cell repertoires in COVID-19. Study-level information: Collection of acute and convalescent COVID-19 samples took place in the United States, Italy and Spain. PBMCs, B-cell-depleted T cells, or T cells provided the cDNA or gDNA that made up the material.

Per the original data handling: Reference gene primer amplification yielded estimated nucleated cell counts. This table comes from immunoSEQ multiplex PCR, and its TCRdb copy is limited to in-frame clones, with some not included. Clonal size and the V and J genes are those of that table, whereas D and trimming came from the DNA. The data hold hundreds of thousands of clones, with roughly 87% observed a single time. Germline V lookup: CDR1 SEHNR, CDR2 FQNEAQ (reference sequence). The J segment lost 0 bases and the V segment lost 5 bases, leaving 4 bases of the junction unmatched. The CDR3 runs 15 residues.

Sample: peripheral blood. The V call is TRBV7-9, the J call TRBJ2-3, with TRBD2 matching 8 bases. The clonotype was recovered from a man younger than 30 with active or convalescent COVID-19. CDR3 loop: CASSRSGTSTDTQYF. CDR3 coding DNA: TGTGCCAGCAGCCGTAGCGGGACTAGCACAGATACGCAGTATTTT. The full variable domain, completed using reference TRBV7-9 and TRBJ2-3, is DTGVSQNPRHKITKRGQNVTFRCDPISEHNRLYWYRQTLGQGPEFLTYFQNEAQLEKSRLLSDRFSAERPKGSFSTLEIQRTEQGDSAMYLCASSRSGTSTDTQYFGPGTRLTVL.